This T cell receptor (beta chain) was recorded in a study of blood T cell repertoires in COVID-19. In the study overall: Sites in the United States, Italy and Spain provided acute and convalescent COVID-19 samples.

Participant reports of clinical history set cohort assignment. There are 15 residues in the CDR3. Trimming removed 2 bases at V and 6 bases at J, with 16 bases between. The germline gives CDR1 MGHRA, CDR2 YSYEKL. Assay used: immunoSEQ multiplex PCR; TCRdb lists only in-frame clones, some missing. The sample shows about 180,000 clones, 80% of them seen only once. The sequenced sample was PBMCs or T cells enriched from blood (not recorded which). V and J are TRBV4-1 and TRBJ1-2; possible D gene TRBD1, 5 bases. The receptor's source is a man between 60 and 75 years old who had been exposed to COVID-19. The CDR3 DNA follows: TGCGCCAGCAGCCAACCCCTGACAGCCCGGGATGGCTACACCTTC. Its protein product is CASSQPLTARDGYTF.